Sequencing of this T cell receptor (beta chain) was carried out in a study of blood T cell repertoires in COVID-19. Study background: The cDNA or gDNA used as material had been derived from T cells, B-cell-depleted T cells, or PBMCs.

Here immunoSEQ multiplex PCR was the method, and the copy in TCRdb shows in-frame clones only, minus some. Here the sample spans roughly 160,000 clones, around 82% being singletons. This CDR3 region has 15 residues. V lost 0 bases and J lost 4; bases outside the gene matches: 4. Germline CDR1 and CDR2: MNHEY and SVGAGI. Source material: peripheral blood. The chain employs TRBV6-5 and TRBJ1-1; 8 positions match TRBD1. The receptor was isolated from a woman aged 70-85 years who had recovered from COVID-19. CDR3 nucleotides: TGTGCCAGCAGTTACTCGGCTCAGGGGGCCACTGAAGCTTTCTTT. Protein: CASSYSAQGATEAFF.